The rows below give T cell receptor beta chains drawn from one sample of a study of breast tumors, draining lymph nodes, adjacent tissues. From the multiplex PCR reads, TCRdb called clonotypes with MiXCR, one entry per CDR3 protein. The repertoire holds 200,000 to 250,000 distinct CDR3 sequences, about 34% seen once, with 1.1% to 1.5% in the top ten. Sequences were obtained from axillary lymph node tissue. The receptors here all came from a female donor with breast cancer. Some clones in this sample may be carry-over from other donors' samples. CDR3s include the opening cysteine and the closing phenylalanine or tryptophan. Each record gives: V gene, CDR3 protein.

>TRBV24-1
CATSDRPGTLGRTNEKLFF
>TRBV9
CASSVARGNEQFF
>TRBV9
CASSPRLAGGRNEQFF
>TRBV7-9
CASSSGDGATDTQGRWNNEKLFF
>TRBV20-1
CSASVGSYQPQHF
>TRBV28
CASKVDRGPEKLFF
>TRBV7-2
CASSKGTGSYGYTF
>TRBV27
CASSFSGEAYDEQFF
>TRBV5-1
CASSFGLAGYNEQFF
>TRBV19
CASTTGQGFGTGANVLTF
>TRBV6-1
CASSFLASGGNIAKNIQYF
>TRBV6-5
CASSYSPGQGGSPLHF
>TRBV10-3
CANDREGETQYF
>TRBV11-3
CASSFGTGDQPQHF
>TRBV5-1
CASQPEAGTYNEQFF
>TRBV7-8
CASSERTGDPTDTQYF
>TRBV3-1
CASSQFAGKTQYF
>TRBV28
CASSFLANYGYTF
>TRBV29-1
CSPNDRGGSPLHF
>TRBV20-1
CSATGLAGGRETQYF
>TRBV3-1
CASSQAERVLFF
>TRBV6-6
CASSLTGGGYEQYF
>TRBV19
CASSQRQGWQPQHF
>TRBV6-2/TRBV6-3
CASSYRGRGANVLTF
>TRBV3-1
CASSQETGRGYNEQFF
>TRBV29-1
CSVEETGIGNQPQHF
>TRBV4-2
CASSQGTGAPLHF
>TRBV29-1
CSVRLAGDQFF
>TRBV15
CATSRDESGGGGTKNIQYF
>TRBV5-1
CASSLAPDNTQHF
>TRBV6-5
CASSYEQGLTAGELFF
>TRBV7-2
CASSFEEQFF
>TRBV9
CASSVSLAGGILTDTQYF
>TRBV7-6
CASSPLGLVTDTQYF
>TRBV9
CASSESGYNEQFF
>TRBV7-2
CASAQNRGDQPQHF
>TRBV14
CASSPLCGQEPQSF
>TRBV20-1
CSARDRGTGANVLTF
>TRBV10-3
CAISGTSGTDTQYF
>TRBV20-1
CSARERESGTGELFF
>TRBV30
CAWAVQGAIYTEAFF
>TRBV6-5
CASRPHQGGGQPQHF
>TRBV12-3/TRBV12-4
CASRGGDEQFF
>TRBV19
CASSIWGAHSDEQFF
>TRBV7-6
CASSFNSGSFDEQFF
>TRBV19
CASSPRDRAAFNQPQHF